This record concerns one T cell receptor beta chain sequence. A read error may produce the germline difference seen at one junction end. This sample was included in a study of blood T cells in healthy people across ages. Every donor contributed about 10 milliliters of peripheral blood by blood draw. A sample-barcoded 5' primer and a J-beta primer mix were used in a second PCR of roughly 6 to 11 cycles. TCRdb re-called the 5' RACE reads through MiXCR, storing one row per CDR3 protein. The data show roughly 560,000 distinct CDR3 sequences, around 24% seen once. Germline V CDR1 and CDR2: LGHNT, FRNRAP. There are 17 residues in the CDR3. This sample also appeared in a second study, on T cells of mothers and their children.

The chain recombines TRBV12-5 with TRBJ2-1; 11 nucleotides match TRBD2. Sequencing input: blood. The source of this sequence is a boy between 10 and 17 years old in good health. CDR3 protein: CASGLVRELAGANEQFF. CDR3 bases: TGTGCTAGCGGTTTGGTAAGGGAACTAGCGGGAGCCAATGAGCAGTTCTTC.